This T cell receptor beta chain appears in the sequencing data of a study of Graves' ophthalmopathy and Graves' hyperthyroidism. This clonotype was detected ten times or more. Researchers took RNA transcripts and amplified TCR beta CDR3 regions from them. The first-round RT-PCR employed HTBI primers together with the Qiagen OneStep RT-PCR kit. A multiplex PCR was then performed as the second round. TCRdb analysed the multiplex PCR reads with MiXCR anew, one entry per CDR3 protein. The profile shows approximately 640,000 distinct CDR3 sequences, under 50% of them singletons. The receptor's source is an adult man with Graves' ophthalmopathy. The sample taken for sequencing was peripheral blood.

CDR3 nucleotide sequence: TGTGCCAGCAGCTTGGAACCGACGACAGGGAGAGGCGTCTACGAGCAGTACTTC. Protein sequence: CASSLEPTTGRGVYEQYF. This rearrangement joins TRBV7-6 to TRBJ2-7, with 7 bases fitting TRBD1. The CDR3 covers 18 residues. The germline CDR1 and CDR2 sequences are SGHVS and FNYEAQ. V shed 3 bases, J shed 3 bases, and the junction held 17 bases outside the gene matches.